Below are 12 T cell receptor beta chains sequenced from a single sample in a study of T cell responses to AZD1222 COVID-19 vaccine. Sequencing was performed with immunoSEQ multiplex PCR; in TCRdb, only in-frame clones are kept and a portion is missing. The profile shows approximately 140,000 clones, roughly 92% of them singletons. The input for sequencing was peripheral blood, taken 28 days after the second AZD1222 dose. The receptors were gathered from an adult who received the AZD1222 COVID-19 vaccine.

The chain is built from TRBV11-2 and TRBJ2-3; no reliable D call. This CDR3 is built from 12 residues. Trimming shortened V by 5 bases and J by 4 bases, and 7 bases separated the two germline ends. The germline CDR1 and CDR2 sequences are SGHAT and FQNNGV. The CDR3 spells CASSPVADTQYF. DNA of the CDR3: TGTGCCAGCAGCCCCGTCGCAGATACGCAGTATTTT.

This clone came up once. This chain uses TRBV27 with TRBJ1-2, with 9 nucleotides matching TRBD1. The CDR3 extends over 15 amino acids. V lost 6 bases and J lost 8; bases outside the gene matches: 13. Germline CDR1 MNHEY, CDR2 SMNVEV (reference sequence). The CDR3: CASRQAGQGGGGYTF. CDR3 sequence (DNA): TGTGCCAGCAGGCAAGCGGGACAGGGAGGAGGCGGCTACACCTTC.

The chain has TRBV28 and TRBJ2-7; D assignment may be TRBD1 or TRBD2 (6 bases each). The CDR3 extends over 13 amino acids. Germline V lookup: CDR1 MDHEN, CDR2 SYDVKM. V was trimmed by 6 bases and J by 3 bases, leaving 12 bases between them. The CDR3 DNA follows: TGTGCCAGCAGAAGGGGGGCGCTCTACGAGCAGTACTTC. This encodes CASRRGALYEQYF. Combining the CDR3 with reference TRBV28 and TRBJ2-7 gives the whole variable domain DVKVTQSSRYLVKRTGEKVFLECVQDMDHENMFWYRQDPGLGLRLIYFSYDVKMKEKGDIPEGYSVSREKKERFSLILESASTNQTSMYLCASRRGALYEQYFGPGTRLTVT.

Here the CDR3 reads CASSRTSGANVLTF. The DNA for the CDR3 is TGTGCCAGCAGCCGCACCTCTGGGGCCAACGTCCTGACTTTC. V and J are TRBV14 and TRBJ2-6; D is unresolved. V lost 4 bases and J lost 0, with 4 bases in between. Germline CDR1 SGHDN, CDR2 FVKESK. The CDR3 is 14 residues long.

The chain combines TRBV6-5 with TRBJ2-7; D remains unclear. The CDR3 has 13 amino acids. Germline V gene sequence: CDR1 MNHEY, CDR2 SVGAGI. V dropped 6 bases and J dropped 2 bases, with 11 bases sitting between them. The CDR3 DNA sequence: TGTGCCAGCAGGAAACATGGAACCTACGAGCAGTACTTC. Its protein product is CASRKHGTYEQYF.

The CDR3 region is CASSFSSNTEAFF. CDR3 sequence (DNA): TGTGCCAGCAGCTTTTCTTCCAACACTGAAGCTTTCTTT. The rearrangement joins TRBV7-9 to TRBJ1-1, with D uncertain. Per germline, CDR1 SEHNR and CDR2 FQNEAQ (reference sequence). Trimming removed 3 bases from V and 2 bases from J, with 7 bases in between. CDR3 length: 13 residues.

The rearrangement links TRBV19 to TRBJ1-6; D gene ambiguous. CDR1 and CDR2 from the germline V gene are LNHDA and SQIVND (reference sequence). Trimming stripped 10 bases from V and 6 bases from J, with 22 bases between. The length of the CDR3 is 16 residues. The CDR3 loop reads CATSAVEGIGNSPLHF. CDR3 in DNA: TGTGCCACCTCAGCGGTTGAAGGGATCGGTAATTCACCCCTCCACTTT.

A few counts support this clone. This chain connects TRBV11-3 to TRBJ1-1; D not certain. The germline V gene encodes CDR1 SGHNT and CDR2 YENEEA. CDR3 length equals 12 residues. V was shortened by 0 bases and J by 4 bases, with 3 bases between the two germline ends. The DNA of the CDR3 is TGTGCCAGCAGCTTAGAGTTCACTGAAGCTTTCTTT. It codes for CASSLEFTEAFF.

The chain carries TRBV9 and TRBJ1-1; 12 nucleotides agree with TRBD1. Germline V lookup: CDR1 SGDLS, CDR2 YYNGEE. This CDR3 has 18 amino acids. The V gene end was trimmed by 4 bases and the J gene end by 3 bases; junction bases not matched to a gene: 13. The CDR3 DNA reads TGTGCCAGCAGCTCCCTAGACCGGGACAGGGGGCGTGACACTGAAGCTTTCTTT. This encodes CASSSLDRDRGRDTEAFF. Using reference TRBV9 and TRBJ1-1 for the parts outside the CDR3, the full variable domain is DSGVTQTPKHLITATGQRVTLRCSPRSGDLSVYWYQQSLDQGLQFLIQYYNGEERAKGNILERFSAQQFPDLHSELNLSSLELGDSALYFCASSSLDRDRGRDTEAFFGQGTRLTVV.

This sequence joins TRBV19 and TRBJ2-7; 7 bases are shared with TRBD2. Germline CDR1 reads LNHDA; CDR2 reads SQIVND (reference sequence). The CDR3 covers 16 residues. V trimming: 1 base; J trimming: 4 bases; junction bases outside the gene matches: 10. CDR3 DNA sequence: TGTGCCAGTAGTATAGGGGGTAGCGGGCGTCCATACGAGCAGTACTTC. Its translation: CASSIGGSGRPYEQYF.

The chain combines TRBV27 with TRBJ2-2; no reliable D call. Germline V gene data show CDR1 as MNHEY and CDR2 as SMNVEV (reference sequence). The CDR3 has 12 residues. The V and J ends lost 5 bases and 2 bases respectively, with 3 bases between them. This CDR3 is CASSQNTGELFF. The CDR3 DNA follows: TGTGCCAGCAGTCAAAACACCGGGGAGCTGTTTTTT.

This chain uses TRBV29-1 with TRBJ2-7; possibly TRBD1 for D (8 bases). This CDR3 is 15 amino acids long. Deletions cut 5 bases from V and 3 bases from J, with 20 bases between. CDR1 is SQVTM and CDR2 is ANQGSEA in the germline V gene. CDR3 sequence reads: CSVNGDRGGNYEQYF. In DNA form, the CDR3 reads TGCAGCGTTAACGGTGACAGGGGAGGGAACTACGAGCAGTACTTC.